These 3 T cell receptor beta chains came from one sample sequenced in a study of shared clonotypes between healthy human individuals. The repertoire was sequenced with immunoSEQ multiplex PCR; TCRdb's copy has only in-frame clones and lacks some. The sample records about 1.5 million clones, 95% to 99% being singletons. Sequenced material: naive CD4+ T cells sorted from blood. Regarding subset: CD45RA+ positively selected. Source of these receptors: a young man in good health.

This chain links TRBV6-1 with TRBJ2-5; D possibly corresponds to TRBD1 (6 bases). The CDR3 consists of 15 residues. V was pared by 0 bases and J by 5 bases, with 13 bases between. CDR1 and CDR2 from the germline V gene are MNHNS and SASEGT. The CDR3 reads CASSEAARGGETQYF. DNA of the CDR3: TGTGCCAGCAGTGAAGCTGCCAGGGGCGGGGAGACCCAGTACTTC.

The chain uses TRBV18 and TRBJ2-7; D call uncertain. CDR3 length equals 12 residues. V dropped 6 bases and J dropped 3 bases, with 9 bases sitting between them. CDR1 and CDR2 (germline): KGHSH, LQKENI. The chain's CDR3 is CASSQSHYEQYF. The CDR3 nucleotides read TGTGCCAGCTCCCAGTCTCACTACGAGCAGTACTTC.

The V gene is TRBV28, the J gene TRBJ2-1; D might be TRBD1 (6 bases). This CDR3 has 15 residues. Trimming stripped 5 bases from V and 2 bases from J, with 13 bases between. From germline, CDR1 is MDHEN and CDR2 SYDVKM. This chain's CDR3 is CASSQQGDTYNEQFF. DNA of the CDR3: TGTGCCAGCAGTCAACAGGGTGATACCTACAATGAGCAGTTCTTC.